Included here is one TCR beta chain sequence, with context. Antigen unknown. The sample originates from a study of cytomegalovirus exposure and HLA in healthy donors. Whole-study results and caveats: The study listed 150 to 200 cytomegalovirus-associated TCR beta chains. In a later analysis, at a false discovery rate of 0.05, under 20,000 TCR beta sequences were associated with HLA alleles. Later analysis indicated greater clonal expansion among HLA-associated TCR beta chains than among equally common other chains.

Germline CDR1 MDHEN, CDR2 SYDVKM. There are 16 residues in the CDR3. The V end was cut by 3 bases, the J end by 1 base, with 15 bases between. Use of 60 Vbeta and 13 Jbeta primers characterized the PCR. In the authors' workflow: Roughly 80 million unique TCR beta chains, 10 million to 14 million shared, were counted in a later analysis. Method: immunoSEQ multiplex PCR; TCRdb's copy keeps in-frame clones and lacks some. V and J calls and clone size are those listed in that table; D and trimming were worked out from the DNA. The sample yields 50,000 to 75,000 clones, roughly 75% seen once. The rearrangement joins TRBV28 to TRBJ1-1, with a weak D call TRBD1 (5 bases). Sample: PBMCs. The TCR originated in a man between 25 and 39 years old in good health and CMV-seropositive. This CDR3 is CASSFSPPGPNTEAFF. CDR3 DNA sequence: TGTGCCAGCAGTTTTTCTCCCCCAGGGCCGAACACTGAAGCTTTCTTT.